The 31 T cell receptor beta chains below were found in one sample sequenced in a study of CD8+ T cells in alopecia areata. It was cDNA, reverse transcribed from extracted RNA, that served as the sequencing template. TCRdb's table, derived via immunoSEQ multiplex PCR, lists solely in-frame clones and lacks some. Listed for the sample are 200,000 to 300,000 clones, none seen a single time. Cells that came from pooled cutaneous lymph nodes were sorted using CD4, CD8alpha, NKG2D, NKG2ACE and other markers. Sample: CD4+ T cells sorted from a lymph node. The receptors were gathered from a C3H/HeJ mouse with alopecia areata. The strain's MHC: H2-k.

This clone was observed a few times. The gene names here belong to mouse. The read terminates 4 residues ahead of where the CDR3 ends, so the germline J gene completes it. This chain joins TRBV13-1 and TRBJ2-1; tentatively, D is TRBD1 (5 bases). Germline loops: CDR1 NSHNY, CDR2 SYGAGN. The CDR3 has 14 amino acids. Trimming shortened V by 5 bases and J by 0 bases, and 9 bases separated the two germline ends. The sequenced CDR3 bases are TGTGCCAGCAGGGAGACAGATAACTATGCT. Amino acid sequence: CASRETDNYA. The entire CDR3 is CASRETDNYAEQFF.

Only a few counts were recorded for this clone. Mouse names are used for the genes. The read terminates 4 residues before the CDR3 end, so the remaining end is supplied by the germline J gene. V and J are TRBV13-3 and TRBJ2-1; D call uncertain. Looked up from germline, CDR1 is NNHDY and CDR2 is SYVADS. The CDR3 consists of 13 residues. V dropped 2 bases and J dropped 3 bases, with 6 bases sitting between them. The DNA read from the CDR3 is TGTGCCAGCAGTGACAGATCCTATGCT. This gives the protein CASSDRSYA. The entire CDR3 reads CASSDRSYAEQFF.

Comment on this clone: Mouse gene names apply. The read ends 4 residues shy of where the CDR3 ends; the end is completed using the germline J gene. The sample has other DNA sequences that encode this CDR3 too. The rearrangement uses TRBV13-2 and TRBJ1-2; D may be TRBD1 (6 bases). The CDR3 is 14 residues long. V was clipped by 3 bases and J by 0 bases, with 9 bases between them. Germline V gene lookup returns CDR1 NNHNN and CDR2 SYGAGS (reference sequence). The chain's CDR3 is CASGVRGANSDYTF. CDR3 bases read: TGTGCCAGCGGTGTCAGGGGAGCAAACTCC.

This clone was seen more than once but under ten times. Here the gene names and germline are mouse. The sequence runs out 4 residues before the end of the CDR3; the remainder is reconstructed from the germline J gene. The rearrangement joins TRBV19 to TRBJ2-2; 8 bases map to TRBD2. V was clipped by 4 bases and J by 2 bases; unmatched bases: 4. The germline gives CDR1 FNHDT, CDR2 SITEND (reference sequence). The CDR3 totals 15 residues. The DNA read from the CDR3 is TGTGCCAGCAGTCTTCGACTGGGGAACACCGGG. Its translation: CASSLRLGNTG. The CDR3 in its entirety is CASSLRLGNTGQLYF.

About this clone: Germline and genes: mouse. The read terminates 4 residues before the CDR3 end, so the remaining end is supplied by the germline J gene. Other DNA sequences in this sample translate to the same CDR3. The chain joins TRBV5 to TRBJ2-1; D is possibly TRBD1 or TRBD2 (5 bases each). Germline-derived CDR1 and CDR2 are LGHNA and YNLKQL (reference sequence). Trimming removed 0 bases at V and 1 base at J, with 7 bases between. The CDR3 has 15 amino acids. The CDR3: CASSQEGDNYAEQFF. The part of the CDR3 DNA that was read is TGTGCCAGCAGCCAAGAGGGGGACAACTATGCT.

Points on this clone: Gene and germline names: mouse. The CDR3 extends 4 residues past the end of the read, so its final part is completed from the germline J gene. This chain connects TRBV19 to TRBJ2-3; possible D gene TRBD2, 6 bases. This CDR3 contains 14 residues. Germline V gene data show CDR1 as FNHDT and CDR2 as SITEND (reference sequence). Between the trimmed V and J ends, which lost 3 bases and 1 base, there was a span of 9 bases. CDR3: CASSNSGGAETLYF. Partial CDR3 DNA: TGTGCCAGCAGTAATTCTGGGGGTGCAGAA.

This clone was detected only a few times. Gene names follow the mouse nomenclature. The read falls 4 residues short of the CDR3 end, and the missing part is taken from the germline J gene. This CDR3 is also generated by other DNA sequences in the sample. This chain uses TRBV31 with TRBJ1-2; D might be TRBD1 (6 bases). V lost 0 bases and J 4 bases, leaving 12 bases between the germline ends. Germline assignment: CDR1 GKSSPN and CDR2 SITVG. The CDR3 consists of 14 residues. The CDR3 region is CAWSLGGAASDYTF. The sequenced part of the CDR3 DNA is TGTGCCTGGAGTCTAGGGGGGGCGGCCTCC.

This clone was picked up a small number of times. The germline and genes are mouse ones. The read stops 4 residues short of the end of the CDR3; the missing end is completed from the germline J gene. The chain uses TRBV31 and TRBJ2-3, with a tentative D call TRBD2 (7 bases). The CDR3 contains 15 residues. Looked up from germline, CDR1 is GKSSPN and CDR2 is SITVG. V lost 0 bases, J lost 0 bases, and 10 bases lay in between. CDR3 amino acids: CAWSLKGGSAETLYF. The sequenced CDR3 bases are TGTGCCTGGAGTCTAAAGGGGGGGAGTGCAGAA. The full variable domain, with the rest looked up from reference TRBV31 and TRBJ2-3, is AQTIHQWPVAEIKAVGSPLSLGCTIKGKSSPNLYWYWQATGGTLQQLFYSITVGQVESVVQLNLSASRPKDDQFILSTEKLLLSHSGFYLCAWSLKGGSAETLYFGSGTRLTVL.

This clone has only a few counts. Gene names and germline match the mouse. The CDR3 extends 3 residues past the end of the read, so its final part is completed from the germline J gene. The chain couples TRBV13-2 to TRBJ1-6; D possibly corresponds to TRBD1 (6 bases). TRBJ1-6 is given ORF status, its function remaining uncertain. CDR1 and CDR2 from the germline V gene are NNHNN and SYGAGS (reference sequence). V was shortened by 5 bases and J by 4 bases, with 10 bases between the two germline ends. The CDR3 spans 14 residues. CDR3 region: CASGLGQYNSPLYF. The covered CDR3 bases are TGTGCCAGCGGCCTGGGACAATATAATTCGCCC.

This clone was counted at least ten times. The genes are named according to mouse. The read halts 4 residues ahead of the CDR3 end, with the missing end drawn from the germline J gene. This sample also contains other DNA sequences that code for the same CDR3. This rearrangement joins TRBV1 to TRBJ2-7; 7 bases agree with TRBD1. Germline assignment: CDR1 NSQYPW and CDR2 LRSPGD (reference sequence). Unmatched junction bases numbered 1, after V lost 4 bases and J lost 1 base. The CDR3 consists of 13 residues. The CDR3 sequence is CTCSGGQSYEQYF. The DNA read from the CDR3 is TGCACCTGCAGTGGGGGACAGTCCTAT.

Of note for this clone: Germline and genes here are mouse. Read coverage stops 3 residues before the CDR3 terminus; the germline J gene supplies the remainder. This chain links TRBV13-3 with TRBJ1-6; TRBD1 matches at 7 bases. TRBJ1-6 is reported as an ORF; its role is uncertain. J gave up 4 bases and V 0 bases, and 7 bases lay outside the gene matches. The CDR3 has 17 amino acids. Per the germline V gene, CDR1 is NNHDY and CDR2 is SYVADS. CDR3: CASSDAGGHQYNSPLYF. The sequenced CDR3 bases are TGTGCCAGCAGTGATGCAGGGGGACATCAGTATAATTCGCCC.

This clone was recorded a few times. The listed genes are named as in mouse. The read ends 4 residues early relative to the CDR3; the germline J gene fills the gap. J is TRBJ1-1 and V is TRBV13-1, with 12 bases aligning to TRBD1. Looked up from germline, CDR1 is NSHNY and CDR2 is SYGAGN. This CDR3 has 15 residues. CDR3 bases read: TGTGCCAGCAGTGATGGGGGGACAGGGGGCTCA. This gives the protein CASSDGGTGGS. The whole CDR3 protein is CASSDGGTGGSEVFF.

This clone was found many times. Gene names refer to mouse genes. The DNA ends 4 residues before the CDR3 does, and the rest of the CDR3 is filled in from the germline J gene. The chain combines TRBV13-3 with TRBJ2-2; D is unresolved. The CDR3 has 13 residues. Trimming took off 2 bases at V and 4 bases at J, with 6 bases between the two ends. CDR1 and CDR2 (germline): NNHDY, SYVADS. The CDR3: CASSEMGTGQLYF. The DNA read from the CDR3 is TGTGCCAGCAGTGAAATGGGCACCGGG.

This clone was detected only a few times. Any gene name here is a mouse gene name. Coverage ceases 4 residues before the CDR3 finishes, and the germline J gene fills in the end. Within the sample, other DNA sequences also encode this same CDR3. This sequence joins TRBV1 and TRBJ1-1; 8 bases are shared with TRBD1. CDR3 size: 15 residues. Per germline, CDR1 NSQYPW and CDR2 LRSPGD (reference sequence). Partial CDR3 DNA: TGCACCTGCAGTGCAGGAGGACAGGGAAGGACA. Translation gives CTCSAGGQGRT. The whole CDR3 protein reads CTCSAGGQGRTEVFF.

A note on this clone: Genes here carry mouse names. Read sequence stops 4 residues before the CDR3 end, and the germline J gene provides the missing end. V usage is TRBV13-1 and J usage is TRBJ2-1; 10 positions match TRBD2. From germline, CDR1 is NSHNY and CDR2 SYGAGN. This CDR3 is 12 amino acids long. Trimming cost V 7 bases and J 6 bases; bases outside gene matches: 1. The CDR3 loop reads CASGTGVAEQFF. The covered CDR3 bases are TGTGCCAGCGGGACTGGGGTTGCT.

Worth noting for this clone: Mouse gene names apply. The missing CDR3 end, 4 residues past where the read stops, is filled in from the germline J gene. Other DNA sequences of this sample code for an identical CDR3. J is TRBJ1-2 and V is TRBV13-1, with unresolved D. The germline CDR1 and CDR2 sequences are NSHNY and SYGAGN. There are 13 residues in the CDR3. Trimming pared 2 bases from V and 1 base from J, leaving 6 bases between. The CDR3 loop reads CASSEAGNSDYTF. CDR3 bases read: TGTGCCAGCAGTGAGGCAGGAAACTCC.

A few counts support this clone. Gene names denote mouse genes. The read halts 4 residues ahead of the CDR3 end, with the missing end drawn from the germline J gene. The rearrangement links TRBV19 to TRBJ2-7; TRBD2 matches at 10 bases. The CDR3 totals 15 residues. Looked up from germline, CDR1 is FNHDT and CDR2 is SITEND (reference sequence). CDR3: CASSIGGLGAYEQYF. CDR3 bases read: TGTGCCAGCAGTATTGGCGGACTGGGGGCATAT.

As concerns this clone: Gene labels here are mouse ones. The CDR3 extends 4 residues past the end of the read, so its final part is completed from the germline J gene. The same CDR3 can be traced to other DNA sequences in this sample. This chain joins TRBV31 and TRBJ2-3; 10 bases fit TRBD2. V trimming: 1 base; J trimming: 3 bases; junction bases outside the gene matches: 1. Germline V gives CDR1 GKSSPN, CDR2 SITVG. The CDR3 extends over 14 amino acids. The sequenced CDR3 bases are TGTGCCTGGAGTCCGGGACTGGGGGCAGAA. It encodes CAWSPGLGAE. The complete CDR3 sequence is CAWSPGLGAETLYF.

About this clone itself: Genes and germline come from the mouse. The read stops 4 residues short of the end of the CDR3; the missing end is completed from the germline J gene. The chain uses TRBV13-1 and TRBJ1-1, with D maybe TRBD1 (6 bases). The length of the CDR3 is 15 residues. V lost 2 bases and J lost 3, with 14 bases in between. Germline-derived CDR1 and CDR2 are NSHNY and SYGAGN. The sequenced part of the CDR3 DNA is TGTGCCAGCAGTGAAGGCCAGGGGAGGTACACA. Translated: CASSEGQGRYT. The whole CDR3 reads CASSEGQGRYTEVFF.

This clone turned up a few times. Mouse germline and gene names are used. The read halts 4 residues ahead of the CDR3 end, with the missing end drawn from the germline J gene. The V and J genes are TRBV13-2 and TRBJ2-7; 8 nucleotides align to TRBD1. The V gene end was trimmed by 0 bases and the J gene end by 0 bases; junction bases not matched to a gene: 5. The CDR3 totals 16 residues. CDR1 and CDR2 (germline): NNHNN, SYGAGS (reference sequence). The CDR3 here is CASGDAQGGSSYEQYF. CDR3 bases read: TGTGCCAGCGGTGATGCACAGGGGGGAAGCTCCTAT.

About this clone itself: Gene and germline names: mouse. The read ends 4 residues before the CDR3 terminus; that terminus is restored from the germline J gene. The chain joins TRBV19 to TRBJ2-4; D gene unclear. This CDR3 region has 14 residues. Trimming left V 4 bases short and J 0 bases short, with 9 bases between. CDR1 FNHDT and CDR2 SITEND come from the germline V gene (reference sequence). The CDR3 bases that were read are TGTGCCAGCAGTTCCCGAGGGAGTCAAAAC. Protein: CASSSRGSQN. The CDR3, in full, reads CASSSRGSQNTLYF.

About this clone itself: Any gene name here is a mouse gene name. The CDR3 end is not reached by the read, which stops 4 residues before it; the germline J gene fills it in. This chain uses TRBV19 with TRBJ2-1; TRBD2 aligns across 11 bases. The ends lost 6 bases at V and 4 bases at J; junction bases unmatched: 6. The CDR3 spans 15 residues. Germline V gene data show CDR1 as FNHDT and CDR2 as SITEND (reference sequence). The covered CDR3 bases are TGTGCCAGCAAAACTGGGGGGGCGCGATATGCT. Translation gives CASKTGGARYA. The full CDR3 reads CASKTGGARYAEQFF.

This clone showed up many times. Gene names denote mouse genes. The read halts 4 residues ahead of the CDR3 end, with the missing end drawn from the germline J gene. The same CDR3 is also encoded by other DNA sequences in this sample. This chain links TRBV17 with TRBJ2-2; TRBD2 agrees at 8 bases. V shed 3 bases, J shed 1 base, and the junction held 1 base outside the gene matches. This CDR3 region has 15 residues. Germline V gene data show CDR1 as MNHDT and CDR2 as YYDKIL. The CDR3 region is CASSRDWENTGQLYF. The part of the CDR3 DNA that was read is TGTGCTAGCAGTAGGGACTGGGAAAACACCGGG.

Of note for this clone: The germline and genes are mouse ones. The CDR3: CASSDDRGGDTEVFF. Partial CDR3 DNA: TGTGCCAGCAGTGATGACAGGGGAGGGGACACA. This chain uses TRBV13-1 with TRBJ1-1; TRBD1 matches at 7 bases. The read finishes 4 residues shy of the CDR3 end, and the germline J gene is used to complete it. The V gene end was trimmed by 0 bases and the J gene end by 3 bases; junction bases not matched to a gene: 5. The V gene's germline CDR1 is NSHNY and CDR2 SYGAGN. This CDR3 contains 15 residues.

This clone was seen only a few times. Any gene name here is a mouse gene name. The read is 4 residues too short to cover the CDR3 end, so that end is filled in from the germline J gene. This chain links TRBV14 with TRBJ2-4; TRBD2 matches at 8 bases. Germline lookup yields CDR1 SGHDT and CDR2 FRDEAV. This CDR3 spans 14 amino acids. CDR3 DNA, as far as it was read: TGTGCCAGCAGCCCCGACTGGGGTGAAAAC. Translation gives CASSPDWGEN. The whole CDR3 protein reads CASSPDWGENTLYF.

This clone has just a few counts. Here the gene names and germline are mouse. The read gets to within 4 residues of the CDR3 end, and the germline J gene fills in the rest. This sample includes further DNA sequences coding for the same CDR3. The chain combines TRBV1 with TRBJ2-4; weak D call: TRBD2 (5 bases). The CDR3 extends over 15 amino acids. Germline V gene sequence: CDR1 NSQYPW, CDR2 LRSPGD (reference sequence). Trimming took off 0 bases at V and 0 bases at J, with 7 bases between the two ends. The CDR3: CTCSADMGSQNTLYF. The part of the CDR3 DNA that was read is TGCACCTGCAGTGCAGATATGGGGAGTCAAAAC. Full variable domain (remainder filled in from reference TRBV1 and TRBJ2-4): VTLLEQNPRWRLVPRGQAVNLRCILKNSQYPWMSWYQQDLQKQLQWLFTLRSPGDKEVKSLPGADYLATRVTDTELRLQVANMSQGRTLYCTCSADMGSQNTLYFGAGTRLSVL.

This clone was observed a few times. Here the gene names and germline are mouse. The read ends 4 residues shy of where the CDR3 ends; the end is completed using the germline J gene. The genes are TRBV13-2 and TRBJ2-1; TRBD1 aligns across 8 bases. Germline V gene sequence: CDR1 NNHNN, CDR2 SYGAGS (reference sequence). With 0 bases clipped from V and 2 bases from J, the junction kept 7 bases outside the gene matches. CDR3 length equals 17 residues. CDR3 DNA (partial): TGTGCCAGCGGTGATGCACGGGACAGGAGCCACTATGCT. Residues: CASGDARDRSHYA. The full CDR3 reads CASGDARDRSHYAEQFF.

Notes on this clone: The genes and germline here are from mouse. The CDR3 extends 4 residues past the end of the read, so its final part is completed from the germline J gene. The chain has TRBV4 and TRBJ1-2, with TRBD1 matching over 7 bases. Germline CDR1 is LGHDT and CDR2 is YNNKQL (reference sequence). The CDR3 is made up of 12 amino acids. Unmatched junction bases numbered 2, after V lost 6 bases and J lost 4 bases. Incomplete CDR3 DNA: TGTGCCAGCAGTCCAGGGGGCTCC. Amino acid sequence: CASSPGGS. The whole CDR3 reads CASSPGGSDYTF.

Worth noting for this clone: Gene names and germline refer to mouse. The read ends 4 residues shy of where the CDR3 ends; the end is completed using the germline J gene. Other DNA variants within this sample encode the same CDR3. The chain couples TRBV13-2 to TRBJ2-1, with D possibly TRBD1 on 5 matching bases. Between the trimmed V and J ends, which lost 5 bases and 0 bases, there was a span of 6 bases. The germline V gene has CDR1 NNHNN and CDR2 SYGAGS (reference sequence). This CDR3 region has 13 residues. CDR3 amino acids: CASGGHNYAEQFF. CDR3 DNA (partial): TGTGCCAGCGGCGGACATAACTATGCT.

Concerning this clone: The gene symbols are mouse symbols. Other nucleotide sequences from this sample produce the same CDR3. CDR3 sequence: CTCSAEGQGYAEQFF. CDR3 DNA, as far as it was read: TGCACCTGCAGTGCAGAGGGACAGGGCTATGCT. This rearrangement joins TRBV1 to TRBJ2-1; 9 bases match TRBD1. With the read ending 4 residues before the CDR3 end, the germline J gene is used to fill in that end. In germline, CDR1 is NSQYPW, CDR2 LRSPGD (reference sequence). The junction had 0 bases not matched to a gene; V was cut back by 0 bases and J by 3 bases. The CDR3 spans 15 residues.

This clone showed up just a few times. Each gene name is a mouse one. The CDR3 sequence: CASSERGLYNSPLYF. The sequenced part of the CDR3 DNA is TGTGCCAGCAGTGAGAGGGGGCTCTATAATTCGCCC. The J gene is TRBJ1-6, the V gene TRBV13-3, with 7 bases identical to TRBD1. The read ends 3 residues early relative to the CDR3; the germline J gene fills the gap. TRBJ1-6 is an ORF; its function is uncertain. The germline CDR1 and CDR2 sequences are NNHDY and SYVADS. The J segment lost 3 bases and the V segment lost 2 bases, leaving 2 bases of the junction unmatched. This CDR3 is built from 15 residues.